A selection of T cell receptor beta chains follows, all from one sample in a study of T-cell reconstitution after alpha-beta-depleted transplantation in children. TCRdb fed the PCR reads into MiXCR, producing one record per CDR3 protein. The sample has approximately 270,000 distinct CDR3 sequences, around 9.6% seen once. Source: PBMCs from the stem cell graft donor, taken from the stem cell graft. The receptor set was obtained from a human donor who donated a stem cell graft to a child with SCID. Both conserved end residues are part of each CDR3.

>TRBJ2-5|TRBV7-9
CASGTQQETQYF
>TRBJ1-3|TRBV12-3/TRBV12-4
CASRGTGAGNTIYF
>TRBJ2-3|TRBV6-5
CASSSTQPGIRFADEQYF
>TRBJ2-1|TRBV7-9
CASSLSGYEQFF
>TRBJ2-4|TRBV7-8
CASSWEGAQNIQYF
>TRBJ2-7|TRBV7-9
CASSSALSSYEQYF
>TRBJ1-2|TRBV5-1
CASSFTGQGDGYTF
>TRBJ2-1|TRBV5-8
CASSLSPVHYYNEQFF
>TRBJ1-2|TRBV27
CASSHDMGARDGYTF
>TRBJ2-2|TRBV12-3/TRBV12-4
CASSPFLGELFF
>TRBJ1-5|TRBV7-3
CASSSNGQGSQPQHF